The 12 T cell receptor beta chains below all came from one sample that was sequenced in a study of OX40 agonist ivuxolimab in advanced cancers. Libraries were prepared by immunoSEQ multiplex PCR; TCRdb keeps only in-frame clonotypes and omits some of them. Of 80,000 or so clones detected, roughly 86% appear once; the ten largest clones hold roughly 8.6%. Sequencing was performed on CD4+ or CD8+ T cells sorted from blood, taken in a trial of the OX40 agonist ivuxolimab. The receptors shown here come from an adult with an advanced solid tumor such as melanoma, head and neck, liver or kidney cancer.

The chain joins TRBV6-1 to TRBJ2-5, with unresolved D. V was shortened by 5 bases and J by 5 bases, with 3 bases between the two germline ends. This CDR3 region has 10 residues. Germline V CDR1 and CDR2: MNHNS, SASEGT. The CDR3 DNA sequence: TGTGCCAGCAGTTGGGAGACCCAGTACTTC. As protein: CASSWETQYF.

CDR3 coding DNA: TGTGCCAGCAGTTTAAGGGGCGACTATGGCTACACCTTC. Its protein product is CASSLRGDYGYTF. The rearrangement joins TRBV27 to TRBJ1-2; possibly TRBD1 for D (5 bases). The CDR3 length is 13 residues. Trimming took 2 bases from V and 3 from J, leaving 7 bases between them. Germline V CDR1 and CDR2: MNHEY, SMNVEV (reference sequence).

The chain recombines TRBV6-1 with TRBJ2-2; 13 positions match TRBD2. The CDR3 extends over 18 amino acids. The V and J ends lost 4 bases and 4 bases, in that order; junction bases with no gene match: 9. Germline loops: CDR1 MNHNS, CDR2 SASEGT. The CDR3 sequence is CASSVQLAGGPGTGELFF. The DNA of the CDR3 is TGTGCCAGCAGTGTCCAACTAGCGGGGGGGCCCGGCACCGGGGAGCTGTTTTTT.

The chain combines TRBV18 with TRBJ2-1; D is ambiguous. V was clipped by 4 bases and J by 0 bases, with 7 bases between them. The germline V gene has CDR1 KGHSH and CDR2 LQKENI. The CDR3 runs 14 residues. This CDR3 is CASSRSSSYNEQFF. CDR3 nucleotides: TGTGCCAGCTCACGCTCGAGCTCCTACAATGAGCAGTTCTTC. The variable domain in full, with the rest retrieved from reference TRBV18 and TRBJ2-1, is NAGVMQNPRHLVRRRGQEARLRCSPMKGHSHVYWYRQLPEEGLKFMVYLQKENIIDESGMPKERFSAEFPKEGPSILRIQQVVRGDSAAYFCASSRSSSYNEQFFGPGTRLTVL.

CDR3 DNA sequence: TGCGCCAGCAGCCCCCAGCCCGGACTCGATGATCAGCCCCAGCATTTT. Protein sequence: CASSPQPGLDDQPQHF. The chain is built from TRBV4-1 and TRBJ1-5; D is uncertain. V was shortened by 4 bases and J by 5 bases, with 18 bases between the two germline ends. The CDR3 totals 16 residues. The germline V gene encodes CDR1 MGHRA and CDR2 YSYEKL.

The J gene is TRBJ2-3, the V gene TRBV9; tentative D call: TRBD2 (7 bases). Between the trimmed V and J ends, which lost 3 bases and 2 bases, there was a span of 13 bases. The CDR3 sequence is 15 residues long. The germline gives CDR1 SGDLS, CDR2 YYNGEE. The DNA for the CDR3 is TGTGCCAGCAGCGAGGGGGGGCATTTCACAGATACGCAGTATTTT. Protein product: CASSEGGHFTDTQYF.

This clone was seen only once. One end of the junction is discordant with germline, which a read error may explain. At the DNA level, this CDR3 is encoded by other sequences in the same sample as well. The chain employs TRBV5-4 and TRBJ2-1, with 7 bases lining up with TRBD2. This CDR3 spans 17 amino acids. Per the germline V gene, CDR1 is SGHNT and CDR2 is YYREEE (reference sequence). The CDR3 DNA follows: TGTGCTAGCAGCTCCGACCCTAGCGGCTTAGCTTACAATGAGCAGTTCTTC. It translates to CASSSDPSGLAYNEQFF.

This chain uses TRBV27 with TRBJ1-5, with 9 bases fitting TRBD1. Germline CDR1 is MNHEY and CDR2 is SMNVEV (reference sequence). V lost 9 bases to trimming and J lost 7 bases; unmatched junction nucleotides: 4. The CDR3 is 12 amino acids. The CDR3 protein is CASRQGDQPQHF. DNA of the CDR3: TGTGCCAGTAGACAGGGGGACCAGCCCCAGCATTTT.

This rearrangement joins TRBV30 to TRBJ1-4; D is possibly TRBD1 (5 bases). The CDR3 has 18 residues. Trimming took 0 bases from V and 7 from J, leaving 24 bases between them. The V gene's germline CDR1 is GTSNPN and CDR2 SVGIG (reference sequence). The CDR3 is CAWSVRDGGLPRFEKLFF. CDR3 in DNA: TGTGCCTGGAGTGTGCGGGACGGAGGTCTCCCACGGTTTGAAAAACTGTTTTTT. The entire variable domain, with the rest obtained from reference TRBV30 and TRBJ1-4, is as follows: SQTIHQWPATLVQPVGSPLSLECTVEGTSNPNLYWYRQAAGRGLQLLFYSVGIGQISSEVPQNLSASRPQDRQFILSSKKLLLSDSGFYLCAWSVRDGGLPRFEKLFFGSGTQLSVL.

V gene TRBV27 combines with J gene TRBJ1-2; weak D call: TRBD1 (6 bases). The V gene lost 6 bases and the J gene lost 0 bases, with 11 bases spanning the gap. From germline, CDR1 is MNHEY and CDR2 SMNVEV (reference sequence). This CDR3 comprises 14 residues. The CDR3, as DNA: TGTGCCAGCAGGAGAGGGGGAGCTAACTATGGCTACACCTTC. Amino acid sequence: CASRRGGANYGYTF.

A single count supports this clone. CDR3 sequence reads: CASTAPGQGIYEQYF. The CDR3 DNA reads TGTGCCAGCACCGCCCCGGGACAGGGGATCTACGAGCAGTACTTC. This sequence joins TRBV6-5 and TRBJ2-7; 10 bases line up with TRBD1. Germline V CDR1 and CDR2: MNHEY, SVGAGI. V lost 7 bases and J lost 3; bases outside the gene matches: 9. This CDR3 contains 15 residues.

The J gene is TRBJ2-3, the V gene TRBV2, with D possibly being TRBD1 or TRBD2 (7 bases each). Germline V gives CDR1 SNHLY, CDR2 FYNNEI. This CDR3 region has 15 residues. The V gene lost 7 bases and the J gene lost 0 bases, with 14 bases spanning the gap. The CDR3 loop reads CASTGGVASTDTQYF. CDR3 bases: TGTGCCAGCACAGGGGGGGTTGCTAGCACAGATACGCAGTATTTT.